This paragraph reports one T cell receptor beta chain. Its matching antigen is unknown. Sequencing used immunoSEQ multiplex PCR; TCRdb keeps in-frame clones, though not all of them. The table lists roughly 140,000 clones, less than 80% of them singletons, with about 9.2% in the top ten. Every patient relapsed after autologous stem cell transplantation, and brentuximab vedotin exposure varied. Classification of best responses gave complete response, partial response or progressive disease. The CDR3 spans 13 residues. From germline, CDR1 is MNHNY and CDR2 SVGAGI (reference sequence). Trimming cost V 6 bases and J 2 bases; bases outside gene matches: 4. These data belong to a study of PD-1 blockade in classical Hodgkin lymphoma. Study conclusions and caveats: The study found that TCR diversity rose significantly by C4D1 in CD4+ but not CD8+ cells. Differences between repertoires have undefined causes, possibly disease activity or prior therapy. Among the patients, those starting nivolumab under 1 year after ASCT were excluded.

V gene TRBV6-6 combines with J gene TRBJ2-7; 7 positions match TRBD2. The material was peripheral blood mononuclear cells (PBMCs), obtained before the second cycle of nivolumab. This TCR was recovered from a human donor with classical Hodgkin lymphoma. The CDR3 DNA sequence: TGTGCCAGCAGCGTCGGGACTACCTACGAGCAGTACTTC. It encodes CASSVGTTYEQYF.